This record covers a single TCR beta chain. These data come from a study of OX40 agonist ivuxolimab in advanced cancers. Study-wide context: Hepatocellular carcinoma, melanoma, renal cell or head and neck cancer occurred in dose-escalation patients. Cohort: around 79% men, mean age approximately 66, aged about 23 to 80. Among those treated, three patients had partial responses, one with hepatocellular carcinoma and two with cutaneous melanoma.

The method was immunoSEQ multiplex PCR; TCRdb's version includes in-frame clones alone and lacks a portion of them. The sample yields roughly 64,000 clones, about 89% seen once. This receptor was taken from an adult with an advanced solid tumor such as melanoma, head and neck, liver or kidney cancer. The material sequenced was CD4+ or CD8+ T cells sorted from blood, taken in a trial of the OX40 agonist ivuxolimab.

CDR3 sequence (DNA): TGCGCCAGCAGTCAGGGCACCTACAATGAGCAGTTCTTC. This gives the protein CASSQGTYNEQFF. This rearrangement joins TRBV10-1 to TRBJ2-1; D is possibly TRBD1 (5 bases). Germline V gene lookup returns CDR1 WNHNN and CDR2 SYGVQD (reference sequence). V was shortened by 5 bases and J by 2 bases, with 7 bases between the two germline ends. The CDR3 has 13 amino acids.